The clone carrying this T cell receptor beta chain was observed a handful of times. No antigen is known for it. The source of the sample is a study of T cells after yellow fever vaccination. General observations from the study: Post-booster repertoires contained most primary-vaccination clones again (approximately 95% CD4, 85% to 90% CD8).

Making TCR cDNA involved 5'RACE template switching, which added UMIs and a universal primer site. Via MiXCR, TCRdb re-called the 5' RACE reads, giving one row per CDR3 protein. This table holds hundreds of thousands of distinct CDR3 sequences, roughly 17% found once. CDR3 size: 14 residues. The V and J ends lost 6 bases and 5 bases respectively, with 16 bases between them. The germline V gene encodes CDR1 LGHNA and CDR2 YSLEER. This clonotype was obtained from a man aged 18 to 35 who received the YFV17D yellow fever vaccine. Sequences were derived from PBMCs, sampled about 5 days after the first yellow fever vaccination. This sequence joins TRBV4-3 and TRBJ1-2; D is undetermined. CDR3 sequence (DNA): TGCGCCAGCAGTCAGTTGACGGACGGTTATGGCTACACCTTC. Translated, it gives CASSQLTDGYGYTF.